These 24 T cell receptor beta chains share one sample of origin, sequenced in a study of memory CD4+ T cells and cytomegalovirus serostatus. Measured with immunoSEQ multiplex PCR; TCRdb has only the in-frame clones, and not every one. Of over 25,000 clones in the sample, about 76% are singletons; the top ten hold around 1%. The sort gate was single viable CD3+CD4+CD8-CD45RO+ cells for memory CD4+ T cells. Input material: memory CD4+ T cells from blood. The source of these receptors is an adult in good health and CMV-seronegative.

This chain links TRBV28 with TRBJ1-1; D is possibly TRBD1 (6 bases). V was shortened by 2 bases and J by 3 bases, with 10 bases between the two germline ends. Germline CDR1 is MDHEN and CDR2 is SYDVKM. The CDR3 spans 14 residues. The CDR3 is CASSLGGGDTEAFF. The DNA of the CDR3 is TGTGCCAGCAGTTTAGGGGGCGGGGACACTGAAGCTTTCTTT. Filled out from reference TRBV28 and TRBJ1-1, the complete variable domain reads DVKVTQSSRYLVKRTGEKVFLECVQDMDHENMFWYRQDPGLGLRLIYFSYDVKMKEKGDIPEGYSVSREKKERFSLILESASTNQTSMYLCASSLGGGDTEAFFGQGTRLTVV.

This chain links TRBV9 with TRBJ2-1, with 9 positions matching TRBD2. The CDR3 consists of 17 residues. V was clipped by 4 bases and J by 2 bases; unmatched bases: 10. The germline CDR1 and CDR2 sequences are SGDLS and YYNGEE. CDR3 sequence (DNA): TGTGCCAGCAGCTCCCGGTTTAGCGGGGGAACCTACAATGAGCAGTTCTTC. Protein sequence: CASSSRFSGGTYNEQFF. Together with reference TRBV9 and TRBJ2-1, the CDR3 gives the full variable domain: DSGVTQTPKHLITATGQRVTLRCSPRSGDLSVYWYQQSLDQGLQFLIQYYNGEERAKGNILERFSAQQFPDLHSELNLSSLELGDSALYFCASSSRFSGGTYNEQFFGPGTRLTVL.

By frequency in the sample, this clone is medium-sized (0.01 to 0.1%). This chain uses TRBV19 with TRBJ2-7, with D tentatively TRBD1 or TRBD2 (5 bases each). Looked up from germline, CDR1 is LNHDA and CDR2 is SQIVND (reference sequence). The CDR3 consists of 14 residues. V lost 4 bases and J lost 0, with 10 bases in between. The CDR3 loop reads CASSRDGNSYEQYF. Here the CDR3 DNA reads TGTGCCAGTAGTAGGGACGGGAACTCCTACGAGCAGTACTTC.

The rearrangement links TRBV11-2 to TRBJ1-2; D might be TRBD1 (5 bases). The CDR3 spans 16 residues. Germline CDR1 SGHAT, CDR2 FQNNGV. V was trimmed by 5 bases and J by 5 bases, leaving 21 bases between them. This CDR3 is CASSPLIGGYLYGYTF. The CDR3 DNA follows: TGTGCCAGCAGCCCGCTGATTGGGGGTTACTTGTATGGCTACACCTTC.

The V gene is TRBV28, the J gene TRBJ2-6; D unclear. This CDR3 contains 14 residues. From germline, CDR1 is MDHEN and CDR2 SYDVKM. V lost 5 bases to trimming and J lost 1 base, with 6 bases between them. The CDR3 protein is CASSPQSGANVLTF. CDR3 DNA: TGTGCCAGCAGTCCCCAATCTGGGGCCAACGTCCTGACTTTC.

V usage is TRBV6-1 and J usage is TRBJ1-2; 7 positions agree with TRBD1. Germline assignment: CDR1 MNHNS and CDR2 SASEGT. Trimming took 3 bases from V and 0 from J; bases not matched to a gene: 4. CDR3 length: 15 residues. CDR3 in amino acids: CASSDRTGANYGYTF. The CDR3 region has the DNA TGTGCCAGCAGTGACCGGACAGGAGCTAACTATGGCTACACCTTC.

The chain carries TRBV4-1 and TRBJ2-4, with a possible D match to TRBD2 (7 bases). The CDR3 consists of 17 residues. V was trimmed by 1 base and J by 1 base, leaving 14 bases between them. Germline V gene lookup returns CDR1 MGHRA and CDR2 YSYEKL. The CDR3 sequence is CASSQVGGGGAKNIQYF. In DNA, the CDR3 is TGCGCCAGCAGCCAAGTAGGAGGGGGGGGCGCCAAAAACATTCAGTACTTC.

This chain connects TRBV5-4 to TRBJ2-2; no definite D call. Germline CDR1 is SGHNT and CDR2 is YYREEE (reference sequence). The CDR3 extends over 14 amino acids. V lost 4 bases, J lost 4 bases, and 11 bases lay in between. The CDR3 DNA reads as TGTGCCAGCAGCCCTATGGCAGCCACCGGGGAGCTGTTTTTT. It encodes CASSPMAATGELFF.

The rearrangement joins TRBV7-2 to TRBJ2-5; D ambiguous. The J call could be wrong; TRBJ2-7 is a better fit for the DNA end. The CDR3 totals 13 residues. In germline, CDR1 is SGHTA, CDR2 FQGNSA. DNA for the CDR3: TGTGCCAGCAGCATTCCCAGCCGGAACGAGCAGTACTTC. Residues: CASSIPSRNEQYF.

The chain combines TRBV4-3 with TRBJ2-5, with TRBD2 identical over 7 bases. The end of the DNA aligns better with TRBJ2-7, so the J call may be wrong. Germline loops: CDR1 LGHNA, CDR2 YSLEER. CDR3 length: 13 amino acids. CDR3 sequence reads: CASSRLGGGEQYF. CDR3 nucleotide sequence: TGCGCCAGCAGCCGCTTGGGCGGGGGCGAGCAGTACTTC.

This sequence joins TRBV5-1 and TRBJ1-3, with D hard to call. Germline loops: CDR1 SGHRS, CDR2 YFSETQ. V was cut by 4 bases and J by 0 bases, with 11 bases left in between. The CDR3 covers 15 residues. The CDR3 loop reads CASSAGPISGNTIYF. CDR3 DNA: TGCGCCAGCAGCGCCGGCCCAATCTCTGGAAACACCATATATTTT. Using reference TRBV5-1 and TRBJ1-3 for the parts outside the CDR3, the full variable domain is KAGVTQTPRYLIKTRGQQVTLSCSPISGHRSVSWYQQTPGQGLQFLFEYFSETQRNKGNFPGRFSGRQFSNSRSEMNVSTLELGDSALYLCASSAGPISGNTIYFGEGSWLTVV.

CDR3 sequence: CASSLQKHTDIQYF. The CDR3 DNA sequence: TGTGCCAGCAGCTTGCAAAAACATACGGACATTCAGTACTTC. V is TRBV5-6 and J is TRBJ2-4; D is ambiguous. Germline loops: CDR1 SGHDT, CDR2 YYEEEE. Trimming took 1 base from V and 8 from J, leaving 13 bases between them. The CDR3 sequence is 14 residues long.

The rearrangement joins TRBV27 to TRBJ2-2; D unresolved. Germline values: CDR1 MNHEY, CDR2 SMNVEV (reference sequence). V shed 2 bases and J shed 2 bases, with 12 bases lying between them. The CDR3 has 16 amino acids. CDR3 DNA sequence: TGTGCCAGCAGTTTACGTGCATCTACCAACACCGGGGAGCTGTTTTTT. Protein: CASSLRASTNTGELFF.

This clone appeared a few times. The chain combines TRBV7-3 with TRBJ2-1; 9 positions match TRBD1. CDR1 SGHTA and CDR2 FQGTGA come from the germline V gene. Trimming at V came to 5 bases and at J to 7 bases, leaving 9 bases not matched to a gene. CDR3 length: 15 residues. The CDR3 spells CASSQPSDRGNEQFF. The CDR3 nucleotides are TGTGCCAGCAGCCAACCGAGTGACAGGGGGAATGAGCAGTTCTTC.

The V call is TRBV6-6, the J call TRBJ2-7; D may be TRBD1 or TRBD2 (5 bases each). The germline V and J ends were trimmed by 6 bases and 0 bases, with 15 bases remaining between them. The germline V gene encodes CDR1 MNHNY and CDR2 SVGAGI (reference sequence). The CDR3 runs 15 residues. The DNA for the CDR3 is TGTGCCAGCAGAACCACCGGGACCCTCTCCTACGAGCAGTACTTC. This gives the protein CASRTTGTLSYEQYF.

CDR3 sequence: CASSFSPDSNQPQHF. The CDR3 DNA reads TGTGCCAGCAGCTTTTCTCCCGATAGCAATCAGCCCCAGCATTTT. The chain is built from TRBV5-6 and TRBJ1-5; D is ambiguous. Trimming shortened V by 2 bases and J by 0 bases, and 9 bases separated the two germline ends. The CDR3 extends over 15 amino acids. CDR1 is SGHDT and CDR2 is YYEEEE in the germline V gene.

The chain employs TRBV6-6 and TRBJ2-7, with 11 bases aligning to TRBD2. Per the germline V gene, CDR1 is MNHNY and CDR2 is SVGAGI (reference sequence). CDR3 length: 15 residues. V lost 0 bases, J lost 3 bases, and 1 base stayed unmatched. CDR3 amino acids: CASSYSTSGNYEQYF. Here the CDR3 DNA reads TGTGCCAGCAGTTACTCGACTAGCGGGAACTACGAGCAGTACTTC.

The V gene is TRBV19, the J gene TRBJ1-6, with unresolved D. Germline assignment: CDR1 LNHDA and CDR2 SQIVND (reference sequence). The CDR3 is made up of 14 amino acids. Deletions cut 5 bases from V and 2 bases from J, with 7 bases between. In DNA form, the CDR3 reads TGTGCCAGTAGTGCGGGGACCTATAATTCACCCCTCCACTTT. Protein sequence: CASSAGTYNSPLHF.

V gene TRBV2 combines with J gene TRBJ1-6; D remains unclear. CDR1 SNHLY and CDR2 FYNNEI come from the germline V gene. This CDR3 region has 14 residues. V lost 7 bases, J lost 4 bases, and 11 bases lay in between. The chain's CDR3 is CASISKGYNSPLHF. The CDR3 DNA follows: TGTGCCAGCATTAGCAAGGGTTATAATTCACCCCTCCACTTT.

This rearrangement joins TRBV7-2 to TRBJ2-3, with TRBD2 identical over 11 bases. The length of the CDR3 is 15 residues. The germline V gene encodes CDR1 SGHTA and CDR2 FQGNSA. The V gene end was trimmed by 1 base and the J gene end by 4 bases; junction bases not matched to a gene: 1. CDR3 in amino acids: CASSLVLAGADTQYF. In DNA form, the CDR3 reads TGTGCCAGCAGCTTAGTACTAGCGGGAGCAGATACGCAGTATTTT.

A remark on this clone: At one of its ends the junction is not consistent with the germline gene, which may arise from a read error. V usage is TRBV5-1 and J usage is TRBJ1-1; D not resolved. CDR1 is SGHRS and CDR2 is YFSETQ in the germline V gene. CDR3 length: 15 amino acids. CDR3 protein: CASSFLGVANTEAFF. The CDR3 DNA follows: TGTGCCAGCAGCTTCCTCGGGGTTGCGAACACTGAAGCTTTCTTT. The variable domain in full, with the rest retrieved from reference TRBV5-1 and TRBJ1-1, is KAGVTQTPRYLIKTRGQQVTLSCSPISGHRSVSWYQQTPGQGLQFLFEYFSETQRNKGNFPGRFSGRQFSNSRSEMNVSTLELGDSALYLCASSFLGVANTEAFFGQGTRLTVV.

V and J are TRBV11-2 and TRBJ1-4; D not resolved. The CDR3 has 13 amino acids. Germline CDR1 SGHAT, CDR2 FQNNGV. The ends were cut back, 1 base at V and 5 bases at J, with 5 bases in the middle. The CDR3 loop reads CASSLGRNEKLFF. The CDR3 DNA sequence: TGTGCCAGCAGCTTAGGTCGGAATGAAAAACTGTTTTTT.

The V and J genes are TRBV11-2 and TRBJ2-2, with TRBD1 identical over 8 bases. The junction had 8 bases not matched to a gene; V was cut back by 4 bases and J by 4 bases. The CDR3 contains 16 residues. Germline CDR1 is SGHAT and CDR2 is FQNNGV. Here the CDR3 reads CASSSRQGLPTGELFF. The CDR3 DNA reads TGTGCCAGCAGCTCGCGACAGGGGTTGCCCACCGGGGAGCTGTTTTTT.

This chain connects TRBV6-1 to TRBJ1-2; D remains ambiguous. V lost 4 bases to trimming and J lost 7 bases, with 13 bases between them. The CDR3 is 13 residues long. Germline CDR1 MNHNS, CDR2 SASEGT. This chain's CDR3 is CASSGGGLGGYTF. CDR3 nucleotide sequence: TGTGCCAGCAGTGGAGGAGGCCTGGGTGGCTACACCTTC.